The subject of this entry is one T cell receptor (beta chain). Its antigen is undetermined. Separate from the approximately 670-subject first cohort was the approximately 120-subject validation cohort, to which the donors belonged. The data originate from a study of cytomegalovirus exposure and HLA in healthy donors. Here immunoSEQ multiplex PCR was the method, and the copy in TCRdb shows in-frame clones only, minus some. This sample has 150,000 to 200,000 clones, with about 86% found just once. General study findings and limits: Across donors, most TCRs were seen rarely, yet some public ones were widespread. In vitro assays verified that three CMV-associated chains recognized CMV antigens specifically. The study put 150 to 200 TCR beta chains on its list as cytomegalovirus-associated.

This TCR was sampled from a woman aged 30 to 39 in good health and CMV-seronegative. The sample was PBMCs.

The CDR3 loop reads CASSFSGRVGDTQYF. The CDR3 DNA follows: TGTGCCAGCAGTTTTAGCGGCCGCGTTGGAGATACGCAGTATTTT. This rearrangement joins TRBV27 to TRBJ2-3; a possible D gene is TRBD2 (6 bases). This CDR3 region has 15 residues. V was pared by 3 bases and J by 5 bases, with 15 bases between. In germline, CDR1 is MNHEY, CDR2 SMNVEV (reference sequence).